These T cell receptor beta chains were read from a single sample in a study of CD8 T cells in ankylosing spondylitis. TCRdb re-derived calls from the 5' RACE reads in MiXCR, one entry per CDR3 protein. The sample contains 150,000 to 200,000 distinct CDR3 sequences, over 15% of which appear only once. The sequencing sample was made of blood, either unsorted or a sorted T cell fraction (not recorded which). The receptors shown here come from a male donor aged 10-30 years with ankylosing spondylitis or in good health (not recorded which). CDR3s include the opening cysteine and the closing phenylalanine or tryptophan. A D gene is named only where the DNA matches it firmly. Clone size appears in some rows only: once, few, many, or a class for an expanded clone.

J: TRBJ2-1; D: -; size: -; V: TRBV2; CDR3: CASGSGAGVYNEQFF; DNA: TGTGCCAGCGGTTCGGGGGCGGGAGTCTACAATGAGCAGTTCTTC
J: TRBJ2-3; D: -; size: many; V: TRBV12-3/TRBV12-4; CDR3: CASSLGRPSTDTQYF; DNA: TGTGCCAGCAGTTTAGGGAGGCCTAGCACAGATACGCAGTATTTT
J: TRBJ2-7; D: -; size: -; V: TRBV6-2/TRBV6-3; CDR3: CASSSLGTTTYEQYF; DNA: TGTGCCAGCAGTTCCCTCGGGACAACGACCTACGAGCAGTACTTC
J: TRBJ1-2; D: -; size: many; V: TRBV10-3; CDR3: CAISVRGNYGYTF; DNA: TGTGCCATCAGTGTCCGGGGTAACTATGGCTACACCTTC
J: TRBJ2-1; D: -; size: many; V: TRBV6-4; CDR3: CASSRERAGEQFF; DNA: TGTGCCAGCAGTCGTGAGAGGGCGGGTGAGCAGTTCTTC
J: TRBJ1-2; D: -; size: many; V: TRBV7-9; CDR3: CASSSTGGIDYGYTF; DNA: TGTGCCAGCAGCTCAACAGGAGGGATCGACTATGGCTACACCTTC
J: TRBJ2-7; D: -; size: -; V: TRBV18; CDR3: CASSPPFSISFDEQYF; DNA: TGTGCCAGCTCACCACCGTTCAGTATATCCTTTGACGAGCAGTACTTC
J: TRBJ1-6; D: -; size: many; V: TRBV12-3/TRBV12-4; CDR3: CASSQQGGGASPLHF; DNA: TGTGCCAGCAGTCAACAGGGTGGAGGGGCTTCACCCCTCCACTTT
J: TRBJ2-7; D: -; size: -; V: TRBV12-3/TRBV12-4; CDR3: CASSLGHGIYEQYF; DNA: TGTGCCAGCAGCCTCGGGCACGGCATTTACGAGCAGTACTTC
J: TRBJ2-7; D: -; size: many; V: TRBV2; CDR3: CASSEVLFSYEQYF; DNA: TGTGCCAGCAGTGAAGTCCTATTCTCCTACGAGCAGTACTTC
J: TRBJ1-4; D: -; size: many; V: TRBV5-1; CDR3: CASRGQGERMKKLFF; DNA: TGCGCCAGCAGGGGCCAGGGAGAACGGATGAAAAAACTGTTTTTT
J: TRBJ2-7; D: -; size: few; V: TRBV6-6; CDR3: CASSHGGVLKKKVDEQYF; DNA: TGTGCCAGCAGCCACGGTGGGGTATTAAAGAAGAAAGTTGACGAGCAGTACTTC
J: TRBJ1-1; D: -; size: many; V: TRBV12-3/TRBV12-4; CDR3: CASSLAVAVYGEAFF; DNA: TGTGCCAGCAGTTTAGCGGTTGCGGTGTATGGTGAAGCTTTCTTT
J: TRBJ2-1; D: -; size: -; V: TRBV27; CDR3: CATGQIEQFF; DNA: TGTGCCACAGGACAGATTGAGCAGTTCTTC
J: TRBJ2-1; D: -; size: -; V: TRBV5-1; CDR3: CASQRQASYSYNEQFF; DNA: TGCGCCAGTCAACGACAGGCATCATACTCCTACAATGAGCAGTTCTTC
J: TRBJ2-3; D: -; size: many; V: TRBV5-1; CDR3: CASSRSPRGPTDTQYF; DNA: TGCGCCAGCAGCCGTTCCCCCAGGGGCCCCACAGATACGCAGTATTTT
J: TRBJ2-7; D: TRBD1; size: many; V: TRBV5-1; CDR3: CASSLEGQSSYEQYF; DNA: TGCGCCAGCAGCTTGGAGGGACAGAGCTCCTACGAGCAGTACTTC
J: TRBJ2-5; D: -; size: -; V: TRBV20-1; CDR3: CSARTPVRETQYF; DNA: TGCAGTGCTAGGACACCGGTGCGAGAGACCCAGTACTTC
J: TRBJ2-7; D: -; size: many; V: TRBV6-2/TRBV6-3; CDR3: CASSDSRGPYEQYF; DNA: TGTGCCAGCTCCGACTCACGAGGCCCTTACGAGCAGTACTTC
J: TRBJ2-3; D: TRBD1; size: many; V: TRBV24-1; CDR3: CATSDLDGTGGHSDTQYF; DNA: TGTGCCACCAGTGATTTGGACGGGACAGGGGGACATTCAGATACGCAGTATTTT
J: TRBJ2-2; D: -; size: many; V: TRBV29-1; CDR3: CSVEAENTGELFF; DNA: TGCAGCGTTGAAGCGGAGAACACCGGGGAGCTGTTTTTT
J: TRBJ2-1; D: TRBD2; size: few; V: TRBV20-1; CDR3: CSANSGIRYNEQFF; DNA: TGCAGTGCTAACAGCGGGATAAGGTACAATGAGCAGTTCTTC
J: TRBJ2-1; D: TRBD2; size: many; V: TRBV9; CDR3: CASSVHSTGGEEQFF; DNA: TGTGCCAGCAGCGTACATTCAACGGGAGGTGAGGAGCAGTTCTTC
J: TRBJ1-5; D: TRBD1; size: many; V: TRBV12-3/TRBV12-4; CDR3: CASSRQGGGVQPQHF; DNA: TGTGCCAGCAGTCGACAGGGGGGGGGAGTCCAGCCCCAGCATTTT
J: TRBJ2-3; D: -; size: -; V: TRBV27; CDR3: CASSSSTSILLLNTQYF; DNA: TGTGCCAGCAGTTCCTCAACTAGTATCCTTTTACTTAATACGCAGTATTTT
J: TRBJ2-1; D: -; size: -; V: TRBV7-6; CDR3: CASSPNHGGNNEQFF; DNA: TGTGCCAGCAGCCCGAATCACGGAGGGAACAATGAGCAGTTCTTC
J: TRBJ2-1; D: -; size: many; V: TRBV12-3/TRBV12-4; CDR3: CATHRQLNEQFF; DNA: TGTGCCACCCATAGGCAACTCAATGAGCAGTTCTTC
J: TRBJ1-3; D: -; size: -; V: TRBV30; CDR3: CAWSGIVSSSGNTIYF; DNA: TGTGCCTGGAGTGGGATTGTCTCGTCTTCTGGAAACACCATATATTTT
J: TRBJ2-1; D: -; size: -; V: TRBV29-1; CDR3: CSVNRGGYNEQFF; DNA: TGCAGCGTCAACAGGGGAGGCTACAATGAGCAGTTCTTC
J: TRBJ1-6; D: -; size: -; V: TRBV6-5; CDR3: CASSYLGQGNSPLHF; DNA: TGTGCCAGCAGTTACCTGGGGCAGGGCAATTCACCCCTCCACTTT
J: TRBJ2-3; D: -; size: many; V: TRBV10-3; CDR3: CARSIGDLDTDTQYF; DNA: TGTGCCAGAAGCATCGGGGATTTAGACACAGATACGCAGTATTTT
J: TRBJ1-1; D: TRBD1; size: many; V: TRBV29-1; CDR3: CSVVPGQTNTEAFF; DNA: TGCAGCGTTGTTCCGGGACAGACGAACACTGAAGCTTTCTTT
J: TRBJ2-3; D: TRBD2; size: many; V: TRBV9; CDR3: CASSVHSGRARDTQYF; DNA: TGTGCCAGCAGCGTCCATAGCGGGAGAGCAAGAGATACGCAGTATTTT
J: TRBJ2-1; D: -; size: many; V: TRBV24-1; CDR3: CATSDQGRGAKGEQFF; DNA: TGTGCCACCAGTGACCAAGGGAGGGGGGCCAAGGGGGAGCAGTTCTTC
J: TRBJ2-7; D: -; size: many; V: TRBV7-2; CDR3: CASSPWTLPEQYF; DNA: TGTGCCAGCAGCCCCTGGACTCTACCCGAGCAGTACTTC